Given below is one T cell receptor beta chain in context. Its target is not known. Every patient relapsed after autologous stem cell transplantation, and brentuximab vedotin exposure varied. From germline, CDR1 is LGHNA and CDR2 YNFKEQ. The CDR3 length is 12 residues. Trimming left V 3 bases short and J 4 bases short, with 5 bases between. This record comes from a study of PD-1 blockade in classical Hodgkin lymphoma. Study-wide results and caveats: Patients who initiated nivolumab within 1 year of ASCT were excluded.

Measured with immunoSEQ multiplex PCR; TCRdb has only the in-frame clones, and not every one. Altogether tens of thousands of clones are present, 70% to 75% being singletons, with the ten largest covering under 3.5%. The starting material was peripheral blood mononuclear cells (PBMCs), obtained before the second cycle of nivolumab. The chain recombines TRBV4-2 with TRBJ2-3; D uncertain. The clonotype was recovered from a human donor with classical Hodgkin lymphoma. The CDR3 sequence: CASSHTADTQYF. The CDR3 DNA sequence: TGTGCCAGCAGCCATACCGCAGATACGCAGTATTTT.